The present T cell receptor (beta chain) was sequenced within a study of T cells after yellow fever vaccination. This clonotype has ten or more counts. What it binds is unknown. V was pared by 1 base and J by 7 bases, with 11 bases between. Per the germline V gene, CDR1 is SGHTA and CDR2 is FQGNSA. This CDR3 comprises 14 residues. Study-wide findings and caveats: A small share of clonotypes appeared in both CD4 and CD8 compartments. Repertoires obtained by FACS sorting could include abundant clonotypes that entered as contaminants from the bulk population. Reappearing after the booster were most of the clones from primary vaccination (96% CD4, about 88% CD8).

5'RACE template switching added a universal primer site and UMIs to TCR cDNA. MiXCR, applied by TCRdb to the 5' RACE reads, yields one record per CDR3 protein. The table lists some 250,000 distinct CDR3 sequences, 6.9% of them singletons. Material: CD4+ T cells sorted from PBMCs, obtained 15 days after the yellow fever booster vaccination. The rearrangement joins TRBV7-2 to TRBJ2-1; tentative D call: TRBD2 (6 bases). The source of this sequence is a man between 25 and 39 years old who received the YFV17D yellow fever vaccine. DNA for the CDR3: TGTGCCAGCAGCTTAGTCGGGGGATGGAATGAGCAGTTCTTC. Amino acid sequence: CASSLVGGWNEQFF.